The 29 T cell receptor beta chains given below trace back to one sample, sequenced in a study of blood T cell repertoires in COVID-19. Generated by immunoSEQ multiplex PCR, the TCRdb table keeps only in-frame clones and is missing some. The repertoire holds 210,000 or so clones, 84% seen once, with roughly 4.6% in the top ten. What was sequenced was peripheral blood. The origin of the receptors is a woman aged 65 to 85 with active or convalescent COVID-19.

The V gene is TRBV28, the J gene TRBJ1-5; the D gene is possibly TRBD1 (5 bases). The CDR3 spans 15 residues. V dropped 5 bases and J dropped 2 bases, with 13 bases sitting between them. CDR1 MDHEN and CDR2 SYDVKM come from the germline V gene. The CDR3 sequence: CASSPGRVGNQPQHF. For the CDR3, the DNA is TGTGCCAGCAGTCCGGGCAGGGTGGGCAATCAGCCCCAGCATTTT. Using reference TRBV28 and TRBJ1-5 for the parts outside the CDR3, the full variable domain is DVKVTQSSRYLVKRTGEKVFLECVQDMDHENMFWYRQDPGLGLRLIYFSYDVKMKEKGDIPEGYSVSREKKERFSLILESASTNQTSMYLCASSPGRVGNQPQHFGDGTRLSIL.

This chain uses TRBV28 with TRBJ2-7, with D unclear. Trimming removed 3 bases at V and 4 bases at J, with 4 bases between. CDR3 length: 11 amino acids. CDR1 and CDR2 (germline): MDHEN, SYDVKM. The CDR3 sequence: CASSFGYEQYF. Written as DNA, the CDR3 is TGTGCCAGCAGTTTCGGGTACGAGCAGTACTTC.

The chain couples TRBV6-5 to TRBJ1-2, with 11 positions matching TRBD1. The CDR3 is made up of 15 amino acids. The germline CDR1 and CDR2 sequences are MNHEY and SVGAGI. The J segment lost 4 bases and the V segment lost 4 bases, leaving 5 bases of the junction unmatched. The CDR3 DNA reads as TGTGCCAGCAGTTCCGGGACAGGGGGACTCTATGGCTACACCTTC. The encoded protein is CASSSGTGGLYGYTF.

This chain's CDR3 is CATQQTGANVLTF. The CDR3 nucleotides read TGTGCCACTCAACAAACTGGGGCCAACGTCCTGACTTTC. The chain uses TRBV24-1 and TRBJ2-6; D is ambiguous. Germline V lookup: CDR1 KGHDR, CDR2 SFDVKD. V was pared by 10 bases and J by 2 bases, with 8 bases between. The CDR3 runs to 13 residues.

This clone was seen a few times. J is TRBJ1-2 and V is TRBV7-9, with 7 positions matching TRBD1. The germline V gene encodes CDR1 SEHNR and CDR2 FQNEAQ (reference sequence). V shed 3 bases, J shed 6 bases, and the junction held 4 bases outside the gene matches. The CDR3 loop spans 13 amino acids. For the CDR3, the DNA is TGTGCCAGCAGCTTTAGACAGGGTGATGGCTACACCTTC. Its translation: CASSFRQGDGYTF. The full variable domain, with the rest looked up from reference TRBV7-9 and TRBJ1-2, is DTGVSQNPRHKITKRGQNVTFRCDPISEHNRLYWYRQTLGQGPEFLTYFQNEAQLEKSRLLSDRFSAERPKGSFSTLEIQRTEQGDSAMYLCASSFRQGDGYTFGSGTRLTVV.

The rearrangement joins TRBV19 to TRBJ1-2; 7 nucleotides align to TRBD1. V shed 0 bases and J 5 bases; nucleotides not matched to a gene: 6. Germline V gene data show CDR1 as LNHDA and CDR2 as SQIVND (reference sequence). This CDR3 is built from 15 residues. The CDR3 coding sequence is TGTGCCAGTAGTATAGACCGACAGGGTGGTTATGGCTACACCTTC. It specifies CASSIDRQGGYGYTF.

The chain joins TRBV3-1 (or the pseudogene TRBV3-2) to TRBJ2-1, with a weak D call TRBD1 (5 bases). CDR1 LGHDT and CDR2 YNNKEL come from the germline V gene (reference sequence). The CDR3 is made up of 17 amino acids. V was pared by 0 bases and J by 5 bases, with 17 bases between. DNA of the CDR3: TGTGCCAGCAGCCAAGAAAGGATGGGAAAGGGGAACAATGAGCAGTTCTTC. Translated: CASSQERMGKGNNEQFF.

The chain couples TRBV2 to TRBJ1-1; TRBD1 might be the D (5 bases). The CDR3 is 13 residues long. The germline V and J ends were trimmed by 6 bases and 4 bases, with 12 bases remaining between them. Germline lookup yields CDR1 SNHLY and CDR2 FYNNEI. CDR3 nucleotides: TGTGCCAGCAGAGCGGGGCAAGGCACTGAAGCTTTCTTT. This translates into CASRAGQGTEAFF.

This clone was counted only a few times. The rearrangement links TRBV4-1 to TRBJ2-3, with a tentative D call TRBD2 (6 bases). This CDR3 has 14 residues. V gave up 0 bases and J gave up 4 bases, with 8 bases separating them. Germline V gene data show CDR1 as MGHRA and CDR2 as YSYEKL. CDR3 DNA: TGCGCCAGCAGCCAAGATGGGGAGGCAGATACGCAGTATTTT. It translates to CASSQDGEADTQYF.

The chain uses TRBV3-1 (or the pseudogene TRBV3-2) and TRBJ1-2; D unresolved. This CDR3 has 15 amino acids. CDR1 and CDR2 (germline): LGHDT, YNNKEL (reference sequence). V shed 1 base and J shed 4 bases, with 13 bases lying between them. The CDR3, as DNA: TGTGCCAGCAGCCAAGCCCTACAGAGTAGCTATGGCTACACCTTC. This sequence encodes CASSQALQSSYGYTF.

The rearrangement joins TRBV2 to TRBJ2-7, with 11 bases that match TRBD2. The CDR3 runs 14 residues. Germline CDR1 is SNHLY and CDR2 is FYNNEI. V shed 7 bases and J 2 bases; nucleotides not matched to a gene: 4. The DNA for the CDR3 is TGTGCCAGCACAGCGACTAGCGGGACCTACGAGCAGTACTTC. Amino acids: CASTATSGTYEQYF.

The gene calls are TRBV5-1 and TRBJ2-1; 9 bases are shared with TRBD1. The CDR3 loop spans 16 amino acids. Germline loops: CDR1 SGHRS, CDR2 YFSETQ. V was clipped by 3 bases and J by 1 base; unmatched bases: 5. The CDR3 nucleotides are TGCGCCAGCAGCTCCCAGACAGGGGGTTCCTACAATGAGCAGTTCTTC. It is translated as CASSSQTGGSYNEQFF.

This chain uses TRBV12-3 or TRBV12-4 with TRBJ1-2; D is undetermined. V shed 3 bases and J shed 8 bases, with 13 bases lying between them. The CDR3 consists of 13 residues. CDR3 sequence reads: CASSLSPGSGYTF. CDR3 nucleotide sequence: TGTGCCAGCAGTTTGTCTCCGGGGTCCGGCTACACCTTC.

The J gene is TRBJ2-5, the V gene TRBV4-1, with no clear D. This CDR3 is built from 12 residues. V lost 2 bases, J lost 4 bases, and 5 bases lay in between. Germline CDR1 and CDR2: MGHRA and YSYEKL. For the CDR3, the DNA is TGCGCCAGCAGCCAACCTCTAGAGACCCAGTACTTC. Encoded protein: CASSQPLETQYF.

The chain couples TRBV19 to TRBJ2-2; no firm D call. The germline V gene has CDR1 LNHDA and CDR2 SQIVND (reference sequence). Between the trimmed V and J ends, which lost 4 bases and 4 bases, there was a span of 13 bases. The CDR3 sequence is 15 residues long. The DNA for the CDR3 is TGTGCCAGTAGTACCGACACGGAAGTCACCGGGGAGCTGTTTTTT. This gives the protein CASSTDTEVTGELFF.

This rearrangement joins TRBV2 to TRBJ2-6; 9 positions match TRBD1. The CDR3 covers 16 residues. V was pared by 6 bases and J by 0 bases, with 3 bases of the junction left unmatched. Germline V CDR1 and CDR2: SNHLY, FYNNEI. The CDR3 here is CASSQTGGSGANVLTF. CDR3 bases: TGTGCCAGCAGCCAGACAGGGGGCTCTGGGGCCAACGTCCTGACTTTC.

This sequence joins TRBV29-1 and TRBJ1-3; D may be TRBD1 (5 bases). V dropped 6 bases and J dropped 0 bases, with 15 bases sitting between them. Germline lookup yields CDR1 SQVTM and CDR2 ANQGSEA. This CDR3 has 15 residues. The CDR3 is CSVGQFNPSGNTIYF. CDR3 DNA sequence: TGCAGCGTGGGGCAATTCAACCCCTCTGGAAACACCATATATTTT.

This CDR3 is CASSLGAFYEQYF. The CDR3 nucleotides are TGTGCCAGTAGCCTAGGGGCTTTCTACGAGCAGTACTTC. The chain combines TRBV19 with TRBJ2-7, with a tentative D call TRBD1 (5 bases). Germline V lookup: CDR1 LNHDA, CDR2 SQIVND (reference sequence). The CDR3 spans 13 residues. V lost 6 bases, J lost 3 bases, and 12 bases lay in between.

This chain links TRBV19 with TRBJ2-7; the match to TRBD1 covers 8 bases. The CDR3 runs to 13 residues. With V trimmed by 4 bases and J by 6 bases, 5 bases remained unmatched. Germline CDR1 LNHDA, CDR2 SQIVND (reference sequence). CDR3 DNA sequence: TGTGCCAGTAGTAAGGACAGGGTAGGCGAGCAGTACTTC. Translated, it gives CASSKDRVGEQYF.

V and J are TRBV9 and TRBJ2-5, with D possibly matching TRBD1 (6 bases). The V gene lost 3 bases and the J gene lost 3 bases, with 15 bases spanning the gap. Germline loops: CDR1 SGDLS, CDR2 YYNGEE. The CDR3 spans 15 residues. The CDR3 region is CASSATGTPKETQYF. For the CDR3, the DNA is TGTGCCAGCAGCGCGACCGGGACACCTAAAGAGACCCAGTACTTC. The variable domain in full, completed from reference TRBV9 and TRBJ2-5, reads DSGVTQTPKHLITATGQRVTLRCSPRSGDLSVYWYQQSLDQGLQFLIQYYNGEERAKGNILERFSAQQFPDLHSELNLSSLELGDSALYFCASSATGTPKETQYFGPGTRLLVL.

On this clone itself: The same CDR3 arises from other DNA sequences in this sample as well. V gene TRBV5-1 combines with J gene TRBJ1-2; D is perhaps TRBD1 (6 bases). The CDR3 is 13 residues long. CDR1 is SGHRS and CDR2 is YFSETQ in the germline V gene. Trimming took 0 bases from V and 10 from J, leaving 13 bases between them. DNA of the CDR3: TGCGCCAGCAGCTTGGCGGGGGGGCGGGACTACACCTTC. Translating gives CASSLAGGRDYTF.

The J gene is TRBJ2-6, the V gene TRBV24-1; D is possibly TRBD1 (6 bases). Trimming cost V 1 base and J 1 base, with 16 bases left between them. Germline loops: CDR1 KGHDR, CDR2 SFDVKD. CDR3 size: 19 residues. CDR3 sequence reads: CATSDFEQGSQSGANVLTF. In DNA form, the CDR3 reads TGTGCCACCAGTGATTTCGAACAGGGCAGTCAGTCTGGGGCCAACGTCCTGACTTTC.

This chain joins TRBV6-5 and TRBJ1-6; no clear D. The CDR3 sequence is 16 residues long. Per germline, CDR1 MNHEY and CDR2 SVGAGI. The V and J ends lost 0 bases and 9 bases respectively, with 15 bases between them. DNA for the CDR3: TGTGCCAGCAGTTACTCGTCGGGGTACAGAGGTTCACCCCTCCACTTT. Residues: CASSYSSGYRGSPLHF.

This chain uses TRBV28 with TRBJ1-1, with 10 bases that match TRBD1. The V and J ends lost 8 bases and 1 base, in that order; junction bases with no gene match: 10. Germline V gene lookup returns CDR1 MDHEN and CDR2 SYDVKM. The CDR3 runs 16 residues. The CDR3 DNA reads TGTGCCAGCGACGGGGGGACAGGGGCTTGGAACACTGAAGCTTTCTTT. Protein sequence: CASDGGTGAWNTEAFF.

The CDR3 DNA follows: TGTGCCAGCTCTGACAGGGGCTATAGCAATCAGCCCCAGCATTTT. Residues: CASSDRGYSNQPQHF. V usage is TRBV18 and J usage is TRBJ1-5; 8 positions agree with TRBD1. The CDR3 sequence is 15 residues long. J gave up 0 bases and V 6 bases, and 4 bases lay outside the gene matches. Germline V gives CDR1 KGHSH, CDR2 LQKENI.

The chain combines TRBV6-7 with TRBJ1-2; 11 positions match TRBD1. TRBV6-7 is an ORF, with its function uncertain. CDR3 length equals 15 residues. Germline trimming cut 9 bases from V and 4 bases from J; bases unmatched to any gene: 10. The CDR3 is CARNGQGAALYGYTF. In DNA, the CDR3 is TGTGCCAGGAATGGACAGGGGGCGGCTCTCTATGGCTACACCTTC.

The chain recombines TRBV7-8 with TRBJ1-2, with D possibly being TRBD1 (6 bases). The V end lost 1 base, the J end lost 2 bases, and 11 bases lay between the germline ends. Germline loops: CDR1 SGHVS, CDR2 FQNEAQ. This CDR3 spans 15 amino acids. The CDR3 loop reads CASSLGAGENYGYTF. Written as DNA, the CDR3 is TGTGCCAGCAGCTTAGGGGCAGGGGAAAACTATGGCTACACCTTC.

The chain is built from TRBV6-5 and TRBJ1-1; D may be TRBD1 (6 bases). Germline CDR1 reads MNHEY; CDR2 reads SVGAGI. The CDR3 is made up of 13 amino acids. The V end lost 5 bases, the J end lost 12 bases, and 19 bases lay between the germline ends. CDR3 residues: CASSINSGTITFF. DNA of the CDR3: TGTGCCAGCAGTATCAATTCCGGGACAATCACTTTCTTT.

This clone showed up just a few times. This chain uses TRBV2 with TRBJ2-3, with D perhaps matching TRBD2 (5 bases). This CDR3 region has 14 residues. Germline CDR1 is SNHLY and CDR2 is FYNNEI. Trimming cost V 8 bases and J 6 bases, with 18 bases left between them. CDR3 region: CASARWESQDTQYF. Here the CDR3 DNA reads TGTGCCAGCGCCCGTTGGGAGTCCCAGGATACGCAGTATTTT. Variable domain in full (rest from reference TRBV2 and TRBJ2-3): EPEVTQTPSHQVTQMGQEVILRCVPISNHLYFYWYRQILGQKVEFLVSFYNNEISEKSEIFDDQFSVERPDGSNFTLKIRSTKLEDSAMYFCASARWESQDTQYFGPGTRLTVL.